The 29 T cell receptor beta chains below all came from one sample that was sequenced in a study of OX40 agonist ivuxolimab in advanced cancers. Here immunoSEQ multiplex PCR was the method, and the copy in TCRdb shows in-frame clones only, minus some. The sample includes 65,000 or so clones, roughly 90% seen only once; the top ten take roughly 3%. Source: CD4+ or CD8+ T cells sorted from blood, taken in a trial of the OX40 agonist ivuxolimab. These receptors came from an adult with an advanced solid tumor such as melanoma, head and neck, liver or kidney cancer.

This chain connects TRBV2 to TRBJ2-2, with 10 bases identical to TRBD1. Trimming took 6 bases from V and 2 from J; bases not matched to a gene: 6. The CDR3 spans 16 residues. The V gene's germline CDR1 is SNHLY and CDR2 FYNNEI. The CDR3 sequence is CASSSGQGVNTGELFF. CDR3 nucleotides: TGTGCCAGCAGCTCAGGACAGGGGGTCAACACCGGGGAGCTGTTTTTT.

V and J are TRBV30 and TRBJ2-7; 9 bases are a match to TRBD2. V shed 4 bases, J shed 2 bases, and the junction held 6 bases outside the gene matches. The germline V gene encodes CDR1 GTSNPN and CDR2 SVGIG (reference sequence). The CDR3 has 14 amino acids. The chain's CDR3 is CAWTRGGIPYEQYF. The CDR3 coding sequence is TGTGCCTGGACGCGGGGGGGGATTCCCTACGAGCAGTACTTC.

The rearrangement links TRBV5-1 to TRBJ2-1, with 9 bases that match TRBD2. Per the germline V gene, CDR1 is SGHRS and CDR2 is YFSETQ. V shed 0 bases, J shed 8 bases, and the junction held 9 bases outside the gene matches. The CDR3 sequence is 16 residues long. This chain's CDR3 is CASSLVGSGGKDEQFF. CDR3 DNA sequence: TGCGCCAGCAGCTTGGTAGGTAGCGGGGGTAAAGATGAGCAGTTCTTC. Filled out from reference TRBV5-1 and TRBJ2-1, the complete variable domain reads KAGVTQTPRYLIKTRGQQVTLSCSPISGHRSVSWYQQTPGQGLQFLFEYFSETQRNKGNFPGRFSGRQFSNSRSEMNVSTLELGDSALYLCASSLVGSGGKDEQFFGPGTRLTVL.

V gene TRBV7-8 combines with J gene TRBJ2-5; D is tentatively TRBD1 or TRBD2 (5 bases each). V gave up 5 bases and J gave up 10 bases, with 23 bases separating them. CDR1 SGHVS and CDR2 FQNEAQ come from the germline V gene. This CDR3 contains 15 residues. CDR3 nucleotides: TGTGCCAGCAGCCTACTAGGACGGAGACCTGGGGGCCAGTACTTC. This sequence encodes CASSLLGRRPGGQYF.

The chain's CDR3 is CASRGDTLGGNQPQHF. The CDR3 nucleotides are TGTGCCAGTAGGGGGGACACATTAGGCGGCAATCAGCCCCAGCATTTT. The rearrangement links TRBV19 to TRBJ1-5; TRBD1 might be the D (6 bases). V lost 6 bases and J lost 2, with 17 bases in between. The CDR3 is made up of 16 amino acids. The germline V gene encodes CDR1 LNHDA and CDR2 SQIVND (reference sequence). The entire variable domain, with the rest obtained from reference TRBV19 and TRBJ1-5, is as follows: DGGITQSPKYLFRKEGQNVTLSCEQNLNHDAMYWYRQDPGQGLRLIYYSQIVNDFQKGDIAEGYSVSREKKESFPLTVTSAQKNPTAFYLCASRGDTLGGNQPQHFGDGTRLSIL.

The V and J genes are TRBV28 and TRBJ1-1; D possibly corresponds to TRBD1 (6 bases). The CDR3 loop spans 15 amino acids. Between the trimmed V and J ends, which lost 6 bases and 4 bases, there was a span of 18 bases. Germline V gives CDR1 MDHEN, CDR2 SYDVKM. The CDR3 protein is CASSPKLGGLTEAFF. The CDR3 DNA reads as TGTGCCAGCAGCCCAAAATTGGGGGGGCTCACTGAAGCTTTCTTT.

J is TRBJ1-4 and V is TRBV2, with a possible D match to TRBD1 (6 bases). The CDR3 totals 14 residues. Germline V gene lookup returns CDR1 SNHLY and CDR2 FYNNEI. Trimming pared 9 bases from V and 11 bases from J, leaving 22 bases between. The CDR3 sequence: CASTSGQGRFKLFF. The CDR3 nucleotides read TGTGCCAGTACCTCGGGGCAGGGGAGGTTTAAACTGTTTTTT.

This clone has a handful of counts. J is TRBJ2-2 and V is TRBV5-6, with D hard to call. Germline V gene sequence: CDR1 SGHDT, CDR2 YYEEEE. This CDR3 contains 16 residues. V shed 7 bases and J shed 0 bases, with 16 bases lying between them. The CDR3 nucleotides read TGTGCCAGCTATAGGAAGGGCTGGGCGAACACCGGGGAGCTGTTTTTT. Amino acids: CASYRKGWANTGELFF.

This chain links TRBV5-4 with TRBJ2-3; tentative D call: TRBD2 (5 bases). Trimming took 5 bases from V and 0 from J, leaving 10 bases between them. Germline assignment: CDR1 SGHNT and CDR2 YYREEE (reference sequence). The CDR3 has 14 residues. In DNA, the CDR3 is TGTGCCAGCAGACCCCGGACTAGCACAGATACGCAGTATTTT. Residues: CASRPRTSTDTQYF.

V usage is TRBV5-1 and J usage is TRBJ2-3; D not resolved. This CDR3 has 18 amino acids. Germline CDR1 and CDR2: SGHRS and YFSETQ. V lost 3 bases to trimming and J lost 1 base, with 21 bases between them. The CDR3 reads CASSSSFFGSLGTDTQYF. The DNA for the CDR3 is TGCGCCAGCAGCTCGTCGTTTTTTGGGTCTCTGGGCACAGATACGCAGTATTTT.

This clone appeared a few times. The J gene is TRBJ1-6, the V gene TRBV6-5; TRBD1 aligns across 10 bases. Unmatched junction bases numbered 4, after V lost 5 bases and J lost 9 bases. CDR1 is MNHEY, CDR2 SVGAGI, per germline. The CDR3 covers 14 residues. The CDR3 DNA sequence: TGTGCCAGCAGTAAGACAGGGGGCGTTTCACCCCTCCACTTT. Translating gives CASSKTGGVSPLHF.

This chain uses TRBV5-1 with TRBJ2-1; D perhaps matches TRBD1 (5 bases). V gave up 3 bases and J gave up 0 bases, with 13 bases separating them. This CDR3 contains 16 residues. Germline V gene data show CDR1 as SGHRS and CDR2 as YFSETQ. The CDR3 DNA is TGCGCCAGCAGCTCGGACACGTTCAGCTCCTACAATGAGCAGTTCTTC. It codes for CASSSDTFSSYNEQFF. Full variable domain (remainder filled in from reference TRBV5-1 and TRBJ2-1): KAGVTQTPRYLIKTRGQQVTLSCSPISGHRSVSWYQQTPGQGLQFLFEYFSETQRNKGNFPGRFSGRQFSNSRSEMNVSTLELGDSALYLCASSSDTFSSYNEQFFGPGTRLTVL.

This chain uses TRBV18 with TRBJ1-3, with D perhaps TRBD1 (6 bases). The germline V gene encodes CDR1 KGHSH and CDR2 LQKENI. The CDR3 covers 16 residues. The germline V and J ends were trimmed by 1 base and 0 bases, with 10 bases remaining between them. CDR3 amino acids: CASSPRGHSSGNTIYF. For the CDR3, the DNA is TGTGCCAGCTCACCACGGGGGCACTCCTCTGGAAACACCATATATTTT. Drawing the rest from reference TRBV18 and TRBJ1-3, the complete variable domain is NAGVMQNPRHLVRRRGQEARLRCSPMKGHSHVYWYRQLPEEGLKFMVYLQKENIIDESGMPKERFSAEFPKEGPSILRIQQVVRGDSAAYFCASSPRGHSSGNTIYFGEGSWLTVV.

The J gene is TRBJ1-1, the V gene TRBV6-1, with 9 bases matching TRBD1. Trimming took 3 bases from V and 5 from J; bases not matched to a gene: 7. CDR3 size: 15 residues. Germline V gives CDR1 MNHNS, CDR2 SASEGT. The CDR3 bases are TGTGCCAGCAGTGACTTGGGACAGGGAAAAACTGAAGCTTTCTTT. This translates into CASSDLGQGKTEAFF.

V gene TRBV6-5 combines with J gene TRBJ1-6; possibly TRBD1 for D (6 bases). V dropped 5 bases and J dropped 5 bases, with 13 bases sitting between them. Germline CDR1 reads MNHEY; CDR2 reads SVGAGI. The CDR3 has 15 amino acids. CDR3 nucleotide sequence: TGTGCCAGCAGTGGGGGGGGGCGGGATAATTCACCCCTCCACTTT. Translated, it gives CASSGGGRDNSPLHF.

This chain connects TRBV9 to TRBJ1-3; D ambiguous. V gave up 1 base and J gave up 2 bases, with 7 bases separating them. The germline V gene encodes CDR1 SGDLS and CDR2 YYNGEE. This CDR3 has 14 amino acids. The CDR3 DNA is TGTGCCAGCAGCGTAATGGGAACTGGAAACACCATATATTTT. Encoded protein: CASSVMGTGNTIYF.

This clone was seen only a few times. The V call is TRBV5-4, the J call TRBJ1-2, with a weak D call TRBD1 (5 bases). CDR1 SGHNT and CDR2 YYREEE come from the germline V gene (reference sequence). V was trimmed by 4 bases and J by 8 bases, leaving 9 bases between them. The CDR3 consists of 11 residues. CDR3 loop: CASSVRGGYTF. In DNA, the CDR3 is TGTGCCAGCAGCGTAAGGGGCGGCTACACCTTC.

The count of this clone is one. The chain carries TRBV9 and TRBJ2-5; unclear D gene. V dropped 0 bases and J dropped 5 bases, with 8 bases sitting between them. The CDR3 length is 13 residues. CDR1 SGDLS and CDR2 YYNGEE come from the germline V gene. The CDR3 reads CASSVDGWETQYF. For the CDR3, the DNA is TGTGCCAGCAGCGTAGACGGGTGGGAGACCCAGTACTTC.

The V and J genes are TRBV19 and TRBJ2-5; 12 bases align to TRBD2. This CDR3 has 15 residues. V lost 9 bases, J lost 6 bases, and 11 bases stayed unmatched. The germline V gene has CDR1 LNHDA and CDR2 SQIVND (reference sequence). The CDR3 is CASATSGGFPKTQYF. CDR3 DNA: TGTGCCAGCGCAACTAGCGGGGGGTTCCCAAAGACCCAGTACTTC. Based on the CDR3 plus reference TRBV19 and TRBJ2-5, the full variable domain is DGGITQSPKYLFRKEGQNVTLSCEQNLNHDAMYWYRQDPGQGLRLIYYSQIVNDFQKGDIAEGYSVSREKKESFPLTVTSAQKNPTAFYLCASATSGGFPKTQYFGPGTRLLVL.

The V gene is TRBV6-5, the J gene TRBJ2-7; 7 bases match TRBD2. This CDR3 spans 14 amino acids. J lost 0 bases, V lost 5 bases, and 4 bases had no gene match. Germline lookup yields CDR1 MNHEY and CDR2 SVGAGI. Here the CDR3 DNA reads TGTGCCAGCAGTAAGCGGGACTCCTCCTACGAGCAGTACTTC. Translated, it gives CASSKRDSSYEQYF.

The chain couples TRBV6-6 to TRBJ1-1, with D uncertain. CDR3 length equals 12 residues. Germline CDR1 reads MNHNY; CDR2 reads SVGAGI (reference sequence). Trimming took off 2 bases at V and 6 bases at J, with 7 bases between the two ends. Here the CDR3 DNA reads TGTGCCAGCAGTTACGAATTCTCTGAAGCTTTCTTT. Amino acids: CASSYEFSEAFF.

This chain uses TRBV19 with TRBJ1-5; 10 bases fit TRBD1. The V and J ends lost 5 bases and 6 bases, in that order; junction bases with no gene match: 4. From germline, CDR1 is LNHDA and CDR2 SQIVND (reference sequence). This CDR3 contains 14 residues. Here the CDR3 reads CASSDRGRGQPQHF. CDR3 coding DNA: TGTGCCAGTAGTGACAGGGGGCGAGGTCAGCCCCAGCATTTT.

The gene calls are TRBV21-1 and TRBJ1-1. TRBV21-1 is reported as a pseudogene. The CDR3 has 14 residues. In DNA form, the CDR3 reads TGTGCCAGCAGCAAAGAAAAGGAGGGCACTGAAGCTTTCTTT. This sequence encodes CASSKEKEGTEAFF.

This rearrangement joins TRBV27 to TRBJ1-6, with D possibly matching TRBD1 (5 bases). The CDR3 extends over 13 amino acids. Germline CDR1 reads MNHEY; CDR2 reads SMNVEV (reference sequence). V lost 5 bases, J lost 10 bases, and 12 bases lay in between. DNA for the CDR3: TGTGCCAGCAGTCAGGGCATTGACTCACCCCTCCACTTT. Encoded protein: CASSQGIDSPLHF.

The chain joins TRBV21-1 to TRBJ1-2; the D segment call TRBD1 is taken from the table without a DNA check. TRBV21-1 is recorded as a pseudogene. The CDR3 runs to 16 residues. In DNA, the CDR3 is TGTGCCAGCACCCAAACGTATACAGATCCTATCTATGGCTACACCTTC. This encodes CASTQTYTDPIYGYTF.

The CDR3 bases are TGTGCCAGCAGTGTACTCCCTGGGATGGAGTTCTTC. Translating it yields CASSVLPGMEFF. The J gene is TRBJ2-1, the V gene TRBV2, with no clear D. The germline V and J ends were trimmed by 4 bases and 14 bases, with 15 bases remaining between them. Per the germline V gene, CDR1 is SNHLY and CDR2 is FYNNEI. CDR3 length: 12 amino acids.

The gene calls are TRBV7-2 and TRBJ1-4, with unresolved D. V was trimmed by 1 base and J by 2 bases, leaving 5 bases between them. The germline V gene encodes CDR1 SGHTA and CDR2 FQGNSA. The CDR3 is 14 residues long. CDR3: CASSLGTTNEKLFF. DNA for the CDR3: TGTGCCAGCAGCTTAGGGACGACTAATGAAAAACTGTTTTTT.

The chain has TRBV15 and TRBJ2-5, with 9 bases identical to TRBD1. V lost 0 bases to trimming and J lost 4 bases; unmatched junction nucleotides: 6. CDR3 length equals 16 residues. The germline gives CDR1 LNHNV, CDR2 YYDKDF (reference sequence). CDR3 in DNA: TGTGCCACCAGCAGAGATTTACAGGGGGCAGGAGAGACCCAGTACTTC. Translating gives CATSRDLQGAGETQYF.

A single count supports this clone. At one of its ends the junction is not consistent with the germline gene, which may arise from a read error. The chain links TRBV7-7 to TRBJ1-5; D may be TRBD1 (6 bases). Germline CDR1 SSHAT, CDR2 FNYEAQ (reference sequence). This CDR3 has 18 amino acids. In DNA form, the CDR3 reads TGTGCTAGCAGCCAAGACCCAGACAGGATCAACGGGAATCAGCCCCAGCATTTT. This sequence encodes CASSQDPDRINGNQPQHF.